The 26 T cell receptor beta chains presented below share a single source sample, sequenced in a study of T cells in tuberculosis. Stated time point: new active TB diagnosis, blood taken before or within 7 days of starting treatment. Sequencing used immunoSEQ multiplex PCR; TCRdb keeps in-frame clones, though not all of them. This table holds under 40,000 clones, approximately 94% found once. The material was PBMCs, obtained at tuberculosis diagnosis. The source is an adult with tuberculosis.

The chain employs TRBV7-2 and TRBJ1-3, with 7 bases matching TRBD1. The CDR3 runs 15 residues. CDR1 SGHTA and CDR2 FQGNSA come from the germline V gene. With 5 bases clipped from V and 0 bases from J, the junction kept 4 bases outside the gene matches. As DNA, the CDR3 is TGTGCCAGCAGCCGAGGGACAGACTCTGGAAACACCATATATTTT. It translates to CASSRGTDSGNTIYF.

The chain carries TRBV5-1 and TRBJ2-3, with TRBD1 identical over 9 bases. CDR1 SGHRS and CDR2 YFSETQ come from the germline V gene. The CDR3 runs to 15 residues. With 2 bases clipped from V and 3 bases from J, the junction kept 4 bases outside the gene matches. The CDR3 spells CASSFRQGGTDTQYF. CDR3 coding DNA: TGCGCCAGCAGCTTCCGACAGGGGGGAACAGATACGCAGTATTTT.

The rearrangement links TRBV28 to TRBJ1-3; no clear D. V dropped 10 bases and J dropped 0 bases, with 13 bases sitting between them. Germline loops: CDR1 MDHEN, CDR2 SYDVKM. CDR3 size: 14 residues. The CDR3 region is CATHDSNSGNTIYF. CDR3 bases: TGTGCCACCCACGACTCCAACTCTGGAAACACCATATATTTT.

This clone was found once. The chain joins TRBV28 to TRBJ2-7; 7 bases fit TRBD1. After removal of 3 bases from V and 0 bases from J, the junction contained 5 bases not matched to a gene. Per the germline V gene, CDR1 is MDHEN and CDR2 is SYDVKM. The CDR3 consists of 15 residues. The CDR3 is CASSLVRGYSYEQYF. The CDR3 DNA sequence: TGTGCCAGCAGTTTGGTCAGGGGGTACTCCTACGAGCAGTACTTC.

This clone was recorded only once. This chain uses TRBV11-2 with TRBJ2-3; maybe TRBD1 (6 bases). The V end was cut by 1 base, the J end by 4 bases, with 12 bases between. The length of the CDR3 is 15 residues. Germline assignment: CDR1 SGHAT and CDR2 FQNNGV. The CDR3 is CASSLGGRSADTQYF. CDR3 sequence (DNA): TGTGCCAGCAGCTTAGGGGGGCGGTCGGCAGATACGCAGTATTTT. The variable domain in full, with the rest retrieved from reference TRBV11-2 and TRBJ2-3, is EAGVAQSPRYKIIEKRQSVAFWCNPISGHATLYWYQQILGQGPKLLIQFQNNGVVDDSQLPKDRFSAERLKGVDSTLKIQPAKLEDSAVYLCASSLGGRSADTQYFGPGTRLTVL.

J is TRBJ1-1 and V is TRBV5-6; D is perhaps TRBD1 (5 bases). This CDR3 is 14 amino acids long. Deletions cut 0 bases from V and 5 bases from J, with 11 bases between. Germline assignment: CDR1 SGHDT and CDR2 YYEEEE. CDR3 sequence: CASSLGYRGTEAFF. CDR3 DNA sequence: TGTGCCAGCAGCTTGGGCTACCGGGGGACTGAAGCTTTCTTT. The variable domain in full, with the rest retrieved from reference TRBV5-6 and TRBJ1-1, is DAGVTQSPTHLIKTRGQQVTLRCSPKSGHDTVSWYQQALGQGPQFIFQYYEEEERQRGNFPDRFSGHQFPNYSSELNVNALLLGDSALYLCASSLGYRGTEAFFGQGTRLTVV.

The chain joins TRBV28 to TRBJ1-2, with 10 bases fitting TRBD1. Germline CDR1 and CDR2: MDHEN and SYDVKM. The CDR3 loop spans 13 amino acids. V shed 11 bases, J shed 4 bases, and the junction held 7 bases outside the gene matches. The DNA of the CDR3 is TGTGCCGCTCGGACAGGGGGGTTCTATGGCTACACCTTC. It translates to CAARTGGFYGYTF.

The rearrangement links TRBV11-2 to TRBJ2-7, with TRBD1 matching over 7 bases. Germline-derived CDR1 and CDR2 are SGHAT and FQNNGV. J was trimmed by 4 bases and V by 3 bases; bases with no gene match: 9. There are 15 residues in the CDR3. The CDR3 loop reads CASSLAKDRTYEQYF. CDR3 in DNA: TGTGCCAGCAGCTTGGCCAAGGACAGGACATACGAGCAGTACTTC.

The chain recombines TRBV30 with TRBJ1-2; D remains ambiguous. V was pared by 2 bases and J by 4 bases, with 5 bases between. Germline V CDR1 and CDR2: GTSNPN, SVGIG (reference sequence). The length of the CDR3 is 11 residues. CDR3 loop: CAWSNGYGYTF. In nucleotides, the CDR3 is TGTGCCTGGAGTAACGGCTATGGCTACACCTTC.

The V call is TRBV30, the J call TRBJ2-3; 11 positions agree with TRBD2. Germline V gene lookup returns CDR1 GTSNPN and CDR2 SVGIG (reference sequence). Trimming at V came to 2 bases and at J to 6 bases, leaving 13 bases not matched to a gene. This CDR3 spans 17 amino acids. CDR3 nucleotides: TGTGCCTGGAGTCGCCCTAGCGGGGGGCCTCTAATTGATACGCAGTATTTT. Its protein is CAWSRPSGGPLIDTQYF.

DNA for the CDR3: TGTGCCAGCAGCTTATCCCCAGGCCGCTCTCCCTACGAGCAGTACTTC. This gives the protein CASSLSPGRSPYEQYF. The rearrangement joins TRBV7-2 to TRBJ2-7; D gene uncertain. The ends were cut back, 2 bases at V and 2 bases at J, with 16 bases in the middle. This CDR3 is 16 amino acids long. Germline values: CDR1 SGHTA, CDR2 FQGNSA. The full variable domain, its missing parts supplied by reference TRBV7-2 and TRBJ2-7, is GAGVSQSPSNKVTEKGKDVELRCDPISGHTALYWYRQSLGQGLEFLIYFQGNSAPDKSGLPSDRFSAERTGGSVSTLTIQRTQQEDSAVYLCASSLSPGRSPYEQYFGPGTRLTVT.

The J gene is TRBJ1-2, the V gene TRBV7-8, with D possibly matching TRBD1 (6 bases). Germline V gene lookup returns CDR1 SGHVS and CDR2 FQNEAQ. The CDR3 runs 14 residues. Trimming removed 2 bases at V and 3 bases at J, with 10 bases between. The CDR3, as DNA: TGTGCCAGCAGCTTAACAGGGTCCCACTATGGCTACACCTTC. This codes for CASSLTGSHYGYTF.

In this sample, this clone turned up a few times. The V gene is TRBV7-2, the J gene TRBJ2-7, with 9 positions matching TRBD1. This CDR3 region has 15 residues. Germline assignment: CDR1 SGHTA and CDR2 FQGNSA. V shed 4 bases and J 7 bases; nucleotides not matched to a gene: 11. Here the CDR3 DNA reads TGTGCCAGCAGCTCGGAGGGGACAGGGTATCGGGAGCAGTACTTC. Translating gives CASSSEGTGYREQYF.

The V call is TRBV6-6, the J call TRBJ1-4; D is perhaps TRBD1 (5 bases). The CDR3 runs 12 residues. Germline CDR1 MNHNY, CDR2 SVGAGI (reference sequence). V lost 8 bases, J lost 8 bases, and 12 bases lay in between. CDR3 coding DNA: TGTGCCAGCGGCGCTAGGGGAGAAAAACTGTTTTTT. The encoded protein is CASGARGEKLFF.

The J gene is TRBJ1-6, the V gene TRBV18; a weak D match, TRBD1 (5 bases). V dropped 4 bases and J dropped 5 bases, with 9 bases sitting between them. The CDR3 spans 14 residues. The germline CDR1 and CDR2 sequences are KGHSH and LQKENI. CDR3 bases: TGTGCCAGCTCACGACAGAAGGATAATTCACCCCTCCACTTT. Translation: CASSRQKDNSPLHF.

This rearrangement joins TRBV29-1 to TRBJ1-2; 8 bases map to TRBD1. Germline V gene data show CDR1 as SQVTM and CDR2 as ANQGSEA. CDR3 length: 14 amino acids. Trimming removed 3 bases from V and 4 bases from J; junction bases left unmatched: 7. The DNA for the CDR3 is TGCAGCGTTGACACAGGGGGAGGCCTCTATGGCTACACCTTC. Protein: CSVDTGGGLYGYTF.

This chain links TRBV4-3 with TRBJ1-2; the D gene is possibly TRBD1 (6 bases). The ends were cut back, 3 bases at V and 8 bases at J, with 16 bases in the middle. This CDR3 has 14 residues. Germline CDR1 reads LGHNA; CDR2 reads YSLEER. This CDR3 is CASSHNPGGSGYTF. The CDR3 nucleotides are TGCGCCAGCAGCCACAACCCGGGGGGCAGCGGCTACACCTTC.

CDR3 amino acids: CASSRSGTGSSPLHF. Written as DNA, the CDR3 is TGTGCCAGCAGCCGATCCGGGACAGGGTCATCACCCCTCCACTTT. The rearrangement uses TRBV28 and TRBJ1-6; 9 bases are shared with TRBD1. The CDR3 has 15 amino acids. The germline gives CDR1 MDHEN, CDR2 SYDVKM. V lost 6 bases and J lost 10; bases outside the gene matches: 10. The variable domain in full, with the rest retrieved from reference TRBV28 and TRBJ1-6, is DVKVTQSSRYLVKRTGEKVFLECVQDMDHENMFWYRQDPGLGLRLIYFSYDVKMKEKGDIPEGYSVSREKKERFSLILESASTNQTSMYLCASSRSGTGSSPLHFGNGTRLTVT.

This clone was seen a single time. V usage is TRBV7-9 and J usage is TRBJ2-1; D gene ambiguous. There are 13 residues in the CDR3. Germline assignment: CDR1 SEHNR and CDR2 FQNEAQ (reference sequence). V was cut by 3 bases and J by 8 bases, with 11 bases left in between. CDR3 DNA: TGTGCCAGCAGCTTGGGCCCGACGGATGAGCAGTTCTTC. It translates to CASSLGPTDEQFF. Full variable domain (remainder filled in from reference TRBV7-9 and TRBJ2-1): DTGVSQNPRHKITKRGQNVTFRCDPISEHNRLYWYRQTLGQGPEFLTYFQNEAQLEKSRLLSDRFSAERPKGSFSTLEIQRTEQGDSAMYLCASSLGPTDEQFFGPGTRLTVL.

V is TRBV4-1 and J is TRBJ2-1; D is perhaps TRBD2 (6 bases). In germline, CDR1 is MGHRA, CDR2 YSYEKL. This CDR3 region has 14 residues. The V gene lost 2 bases and the J gene lost 2 bases, with 7 bases spanning the gap. DNA of the CDR3: TGCGCCAGCAGCCAATGGGAGGCCTACAATGAGCAGTTCTTC. This encodes CASSQWEAYNEQFF.

V and J are TRBV5-1 and TRBJ2-7; 14 nucleotides line up with TRBD2. After removal of 2 bases from V and 0 bases from J, the junction contained 7 bases not matched to a gene. The CDR3 consists of 18 residues. Germline V gene lookup returns CDR1 SGHRS and CDR2 YFSETQ. CDR3 residues: CASSFAGTSGSRSYEQYF. The CDR3 DNA is TGCGCCAGCAGCTTTGCCGGGACTAGCGGGAGCCGCTCCTACGAGCAGTACTTC.

The chain uses TRBV29-1 and TRBJ2-7; tentatively, D is TRBD2 (6 bases). The CDR3 length is 13 residues. Trimming stripped 5 bases from V and 7 bases from J, with 18 bases between. The V gene's germline CDR1 is SQVTM and CDR2 ANQGSEA. DNA of the CDR3: TGCAGCGTTCTGTTCGGGGGAGCGGGTGAGCAGTACTTC. Residues: CSVLFGGAGEQYF.

The chain combines TRBV2 with TRBJ2-5; no clear D gene. The V end lost 1 base, the J end lost 4 bases, and 13 bases lay between the germline ends. Germline CDR1 SNHLY, CDR2 FYNNEI. CDR3 length: 15 amino acids. In DNA, the CDR3 is TGTGCCAGCAGTGAAGTGCGGCAGAGGTCAGAGACCCAGTACTTC. Protein sequence: CASSEVRQRSETQYF.

The chain employs TRBV5-5 and TRBJ1-2; TRBD1 might be the D (5 bases). V gave up 0 bases and J gave up 2 bases, with 5 bases separating them. The CDR3 contains 13 residues. The germline V gene encodes CDR1 SGHKS and CDR2 YYEKEE (reference sequence). CDR3 in amino acids: CASSLGTNYGYTF. CDR3 coding DNA: TGTGCCAGCAGCTTGGGGACAAACTATGGCTACACCTTC.

J is TRBJ1-2 and V is TRBV28; D gene ambiguous. Germline loops: CDR1 MDHEN, CDR2 SYDVKM. This CDR3 comprises 15 residues. V lost 3 bases and J 8 bases, leaving 19 bases between the germline ends. The CDR3 sequence is CASSLLRRVAEGYTF. The DNA of the CDR3 is TGTGCCAGCAGTTTGCTTCGCCGGGTTGCAGAGGGCTACACCTTC.

The chain uses TRBV2 and TRBJ1-4, with unresolved D. CDR3 length equals 16 residues. Per the germline V gene, CDR1 is SNHLY and CDR2 is FYNNEI. Trimming stripped 5 bases from V and 4 bases from J, with 17 bases between. The CDR3 DNA reads as TGTGCCAGCAGTAAATCCCGGGAAGGTTATAATGAAAAACTGTTTTTT. This codes for CASSKSREGYNEKLFF. Filled out from reference TRBV2 and TRBJ1-4, the complete variable domain reads EPEVTQTPSHQVTQMGQEVILRCVPISNHLYFYWYRQILGQKVEFLVSFYNNEISEKSEIFDDQFSVERPDGSNFTLKIRSTKLEDSAMYFCASSKSREGYNEKLFFGSGTQLSVL.